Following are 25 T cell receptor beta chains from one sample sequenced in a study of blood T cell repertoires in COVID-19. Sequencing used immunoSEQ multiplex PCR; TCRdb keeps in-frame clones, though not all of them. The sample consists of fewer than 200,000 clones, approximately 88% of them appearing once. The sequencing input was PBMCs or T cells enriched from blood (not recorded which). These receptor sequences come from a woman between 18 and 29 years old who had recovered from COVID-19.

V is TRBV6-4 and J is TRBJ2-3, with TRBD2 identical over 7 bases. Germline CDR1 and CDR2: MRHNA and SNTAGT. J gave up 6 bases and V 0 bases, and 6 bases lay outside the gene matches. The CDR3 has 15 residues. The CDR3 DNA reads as TGTGCCAGCAGTGACTCGAGAGCGGGGTCCGATACGCAGTATTTT. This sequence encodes CASSDSRAGSDTQYF.

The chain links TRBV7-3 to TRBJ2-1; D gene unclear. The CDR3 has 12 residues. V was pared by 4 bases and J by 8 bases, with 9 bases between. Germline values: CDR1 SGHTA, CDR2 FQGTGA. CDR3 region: CASSSKSDEQFF. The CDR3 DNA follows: TGTGCCAGCAGCTCTAAGAGCGATGAGCAGTTCTTC.

CDR3 protein: CSVYSTASGNTIYF. The CDR3 region has the DNA TGCAGCGTTTATTCGACAGCTTCTGGAAACACCATATATTTT. J is TRBJ1-3 and V is TRBV29-1, with a possible D match to TRBD1 (5 bases). CDR1 SQVTM and CDR2 ANQGSEA come from the germline V gene. There are 14 residues in the CDR3. V lost 5 bases to trimming and J lost 1 base, with 12 bases between them.

The CDR3, as DNA: TGTGCCAGCAGCGAGGGACAGGCCCCCTATGGCTACACCTTC. Translation: CASSEGQAPYGYTF. The chain combines TRBV6-5 with TRBJ1-2, with 8 positions matching TRBD1. This CDR3 contains 14 residues. Germline CDR1 reads MNHEY; CDR2 reads SVGAGI. V lost 6 bases to trimming and J lost 4 bases; unmatched junction nucleotides: 7.

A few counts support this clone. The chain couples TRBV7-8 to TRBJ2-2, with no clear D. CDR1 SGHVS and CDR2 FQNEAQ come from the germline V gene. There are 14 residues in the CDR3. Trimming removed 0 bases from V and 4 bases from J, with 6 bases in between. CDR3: CASSLARLTGELFF. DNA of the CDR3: TGTGCCAGCAGCTTAGCGCGTCTCACCGGGGAGCTGTTTTTT.

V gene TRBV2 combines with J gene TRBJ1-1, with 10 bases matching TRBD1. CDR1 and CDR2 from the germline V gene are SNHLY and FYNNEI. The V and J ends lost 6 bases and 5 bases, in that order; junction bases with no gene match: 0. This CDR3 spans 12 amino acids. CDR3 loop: CASRDRGTEAFF. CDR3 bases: TGTGCCAGCAGGGACAGGGGGACTGAAGCTTTCTTT.

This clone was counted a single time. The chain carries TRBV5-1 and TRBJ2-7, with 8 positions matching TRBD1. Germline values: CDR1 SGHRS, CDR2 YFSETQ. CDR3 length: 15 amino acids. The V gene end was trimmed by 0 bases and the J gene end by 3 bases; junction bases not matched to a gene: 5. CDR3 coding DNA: TGCGCCAGCAGCTTGGTGGGGACAGGATACTACGAGCAGTACTTC. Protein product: CASSLVGTGYYEQYF.

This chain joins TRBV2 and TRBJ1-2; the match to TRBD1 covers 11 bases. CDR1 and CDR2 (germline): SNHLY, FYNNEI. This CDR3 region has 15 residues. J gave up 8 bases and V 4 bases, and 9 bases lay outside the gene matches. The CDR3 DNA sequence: TGTGCCAGCAGTGCCGAGGGACAGGGGGTAATGGGCTACACCTTC. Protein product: CASSAEGQGVMGYTF. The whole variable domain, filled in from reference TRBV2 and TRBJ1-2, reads EPEVTQTPSHQVTQMGQEVILRCVPISNHLYFYWYRQILGQKVEFLVSFYNNEISEKSEIFDDQFSVERPDGSNFTLKIRSTKLEDSAMYFCASSAEGQGVMGYTFGSGTRLTVV.

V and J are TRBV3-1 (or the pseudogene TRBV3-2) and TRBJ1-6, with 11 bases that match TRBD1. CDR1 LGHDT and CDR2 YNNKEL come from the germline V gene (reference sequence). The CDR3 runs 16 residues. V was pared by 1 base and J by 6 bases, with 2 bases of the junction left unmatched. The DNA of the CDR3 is TGTGCCAGCAGCCAAGTTGGGACAGGGGGTAATTCACCCCTCCACTTT. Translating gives CASSQVGTGGNSPLHF.

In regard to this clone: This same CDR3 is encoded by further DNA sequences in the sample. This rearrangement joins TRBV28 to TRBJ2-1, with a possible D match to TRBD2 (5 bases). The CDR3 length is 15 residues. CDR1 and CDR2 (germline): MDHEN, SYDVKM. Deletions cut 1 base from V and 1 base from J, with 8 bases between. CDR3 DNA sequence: TGTGCCAGCAGTTTATTGGGAGTGTCCTACAATGAGCAGTTCTTC. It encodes CASSLLGVSYNEQFF.

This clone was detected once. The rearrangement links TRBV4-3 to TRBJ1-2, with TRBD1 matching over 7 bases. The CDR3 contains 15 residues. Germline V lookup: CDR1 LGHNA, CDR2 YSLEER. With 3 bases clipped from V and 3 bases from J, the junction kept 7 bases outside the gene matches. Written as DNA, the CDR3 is TGCGCCAGCAGCCAGCGAACAGGGGAGGACTATGGCTACACCTTC. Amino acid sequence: CASSQRTGEDYGYTF.

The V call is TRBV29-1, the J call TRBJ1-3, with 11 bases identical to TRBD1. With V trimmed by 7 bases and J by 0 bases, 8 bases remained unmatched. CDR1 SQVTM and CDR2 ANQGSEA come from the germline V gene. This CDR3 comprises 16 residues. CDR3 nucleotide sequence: TGCAGCGGCGCCTCCGGGACAGGGGGCTCTGGAAACACCATATATTTT. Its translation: CSGASGTGGSGNTIYF.

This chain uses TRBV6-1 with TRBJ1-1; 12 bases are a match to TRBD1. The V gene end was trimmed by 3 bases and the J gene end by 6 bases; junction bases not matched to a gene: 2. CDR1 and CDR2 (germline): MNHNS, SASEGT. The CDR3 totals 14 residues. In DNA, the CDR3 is TGTGCCAGCAGTGAGGGACAGGGGGCCCCTGAAGCTTTCTTT. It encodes CASSEGQGAPEAFF.

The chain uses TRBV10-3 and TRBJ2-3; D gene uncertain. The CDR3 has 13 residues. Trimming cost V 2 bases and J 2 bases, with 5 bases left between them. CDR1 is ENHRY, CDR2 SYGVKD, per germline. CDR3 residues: CAISEATTDTQYF. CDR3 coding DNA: TGTGCCATCAGTGAGGCTACCACAGATACGCAGTATTTT.

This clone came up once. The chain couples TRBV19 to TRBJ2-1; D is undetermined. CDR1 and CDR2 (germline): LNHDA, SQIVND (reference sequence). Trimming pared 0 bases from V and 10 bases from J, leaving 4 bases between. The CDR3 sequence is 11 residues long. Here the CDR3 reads CASSIEAEQFF. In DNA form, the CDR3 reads TGTGCCAGTAGTATAGAGGCAGAGCAGTTCTTC.

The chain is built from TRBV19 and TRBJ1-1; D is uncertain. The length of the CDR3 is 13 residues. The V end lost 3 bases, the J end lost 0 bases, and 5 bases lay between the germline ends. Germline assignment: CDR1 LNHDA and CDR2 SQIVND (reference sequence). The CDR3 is CASSMSVNTEAFF. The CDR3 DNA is TGTGCCAGTAGTATGAGCGTGAACACTGAAGCTTTCTTT.

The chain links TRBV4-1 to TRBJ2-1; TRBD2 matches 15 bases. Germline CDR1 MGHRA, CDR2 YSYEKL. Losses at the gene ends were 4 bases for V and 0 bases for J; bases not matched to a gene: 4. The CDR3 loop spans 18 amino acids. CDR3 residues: CASSPGLAGGSSYNEQFF. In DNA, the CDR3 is TGCGCCAGCAGCCCCGGACTAGCGGGAGGGAGCTCCTACAATGAGCAGTTCTTC.

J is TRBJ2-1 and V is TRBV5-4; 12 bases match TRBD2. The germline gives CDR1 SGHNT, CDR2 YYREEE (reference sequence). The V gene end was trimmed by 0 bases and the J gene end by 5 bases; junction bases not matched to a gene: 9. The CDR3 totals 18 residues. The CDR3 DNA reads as TGTGCCAGCAGCTTGGCTAGAGGACTAGCGGGGAAAGACAATGAGCAGTTCTTC. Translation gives CASSLARGLAGKDNEQFF.

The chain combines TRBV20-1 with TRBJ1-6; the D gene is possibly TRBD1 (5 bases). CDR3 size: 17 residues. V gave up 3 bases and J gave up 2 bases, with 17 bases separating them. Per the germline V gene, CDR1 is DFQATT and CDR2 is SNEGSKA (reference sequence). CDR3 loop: CSASTGVVWAYNSPLHF. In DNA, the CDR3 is TGCAGTGCTAGTACGGGGGTCGTGTGGGCCTATAATTCACCCCTCCACTTT.

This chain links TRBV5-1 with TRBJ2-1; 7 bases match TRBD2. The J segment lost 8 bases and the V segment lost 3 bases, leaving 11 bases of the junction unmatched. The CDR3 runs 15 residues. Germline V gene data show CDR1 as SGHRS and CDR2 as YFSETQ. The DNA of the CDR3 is TGCGCCAGCAGCTCCGAACGGACTAGTTTAGATGAGCAGTTCTTC. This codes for CASSSERTSLDEQFF.

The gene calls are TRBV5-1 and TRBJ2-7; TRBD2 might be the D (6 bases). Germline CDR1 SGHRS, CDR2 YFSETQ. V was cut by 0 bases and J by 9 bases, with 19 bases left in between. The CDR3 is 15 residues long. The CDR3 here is CASSLGDGLAMGQYF. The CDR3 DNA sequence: TGCGCCAGCAGCTTGGGGGATGGGCTAGCGATGGGGCAGTACTTC.

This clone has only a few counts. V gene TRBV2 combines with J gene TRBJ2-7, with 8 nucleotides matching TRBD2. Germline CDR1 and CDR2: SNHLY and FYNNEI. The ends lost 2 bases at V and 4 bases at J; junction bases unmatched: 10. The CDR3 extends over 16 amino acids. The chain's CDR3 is CASSEKGGLAGYEQYF. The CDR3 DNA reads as TGTGCCAGCAGTGAAAAAGGAGGGCTAGCGGGTTACGAGCAGTACTTC.

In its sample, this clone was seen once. CDR3 protein: CASSLTRGPTPYNEQFF. As DNA, the CDR3 is TGCGCCAGCAGTCTTACCAGGGGGCCCACTCCCTACAATGAGCAGTTCTTC. The rearrangement links TRBV10-2 to TRBJ2-1; 8 nucleotides align to TRBD1. This CDR3 has 17 residues. CDR1 WSHSY and CDR2 SAAADI come from the germline V gene. V shed 5 bases and J 2 bases; nucleotides not matched to a gene: 11.

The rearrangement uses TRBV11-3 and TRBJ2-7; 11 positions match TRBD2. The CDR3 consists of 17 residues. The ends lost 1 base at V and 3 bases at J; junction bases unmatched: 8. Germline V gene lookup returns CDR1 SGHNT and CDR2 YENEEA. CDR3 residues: CASSLVGLAGPSYEQYF. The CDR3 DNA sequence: TGTGCCAGCAGCTTAGTCGGACTAGCGGGCCCCAGCTACGAGCAGTACTTC.

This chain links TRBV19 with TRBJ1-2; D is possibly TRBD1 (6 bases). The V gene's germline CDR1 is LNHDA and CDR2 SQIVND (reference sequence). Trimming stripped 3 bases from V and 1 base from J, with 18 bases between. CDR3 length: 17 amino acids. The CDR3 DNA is TGTGCCAGTAGTATCCCCCCCTTCCAGGGGCTTAACTATGGCTACACCTTC. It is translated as CASSIPPFQGLNYGYTF.